Sequencing of this T cell receptor beta chain was carried out in a study of graft-versus-host responses after intestinal transplantation. Clones were read by immunoSEQ multiplex PCR, and TCRdb kept only the in-frame ones, dropping some. The sample includes 98,000 or so clones, 86% of them seen just once. Germline V CDR1 and CDR2: SEHNR, FQNEAQ (reference sequence). V was clipped by 5 bases and J by 3 bases, with 10 bases between them. This CDR3 is 13 amino acids long. The count of this clone is one. Its matching antigen is unknown. Study-level points and caveats: Ileal or blood samples showed some GvH clones first, and such clones were also found in recipient marrow. After transplant, early declines in HvG clones were associated with peak levels of circulating GvH clones. Allograft clonal ratios (graft-versus-host to host-versus-graft) were high in patients who had graft-donor T cell macrochimerism.

This sequence joins TRBV7-9 and TRBJ2-5; no definite D call. The sample in question was PBMCs, obtained 255 days after intestinal transplant. This TCR came from a human patient who received an intestinal transplant, so some T cells may come from the graft donor. The CDR3 region has the DNA TGTGCCAGCAGCAACGACATCGAAGAGACCCAGTACTTC. Amino acids: CASSNDIEETQYF. Full variable domain (remainder filled in from reference TRBV7-9 and TRBJ2-5): DTGVSQNPRHKITKRGQNVTFRCDPISEHNRLYWYRQTLGQGPEFLTYFQNEAQLEKSRLLSDRFSAERPKGSFSTLEIQRTEQGDSAMYLCASSNDIEETQYFGPGTRLLVL.